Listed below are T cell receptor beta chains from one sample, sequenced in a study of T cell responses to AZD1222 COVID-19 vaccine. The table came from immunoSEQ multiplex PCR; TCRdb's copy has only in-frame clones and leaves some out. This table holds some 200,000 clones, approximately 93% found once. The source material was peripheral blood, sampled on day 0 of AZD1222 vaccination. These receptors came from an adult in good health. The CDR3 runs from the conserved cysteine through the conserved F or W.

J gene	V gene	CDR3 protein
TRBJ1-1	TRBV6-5	CASSSRTGEGTEAFF
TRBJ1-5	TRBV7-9	CASSLESVSQPQHF
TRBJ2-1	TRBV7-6	CASSNPFSTGNNEQFF
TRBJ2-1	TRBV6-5	CASSWDLPYNEQFF
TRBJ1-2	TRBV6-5	CASVGRNPNYGYTF
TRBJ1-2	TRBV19	CASSRQGINYGYTF
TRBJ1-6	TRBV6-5	CASSPGASYNSPLHF
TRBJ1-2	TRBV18	CASSPFVRGQNYGYTF
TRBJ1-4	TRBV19	CASEDSSNEKLFF
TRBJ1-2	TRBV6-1	CASSEPLSGRYNYGYTF
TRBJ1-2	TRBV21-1	CASSTRQGPSLHGYTF
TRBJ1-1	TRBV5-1	CASSLGGTYTEAFF
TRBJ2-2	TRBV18	CASSDTGELFF
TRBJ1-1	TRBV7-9	CASMEGGKNTEAFF
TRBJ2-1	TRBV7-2	CASSAIYNREQFF
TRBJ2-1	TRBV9	CASSVVGWGSYNEQFF
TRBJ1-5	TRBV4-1	CASSIVGYQPQHF
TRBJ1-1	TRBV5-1	CASRGASDTEAFF
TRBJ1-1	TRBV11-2	CASSLVVAGEAFF
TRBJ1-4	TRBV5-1	CASSPGTGEVYEKLFF
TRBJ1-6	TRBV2	CASIIDGPLHF
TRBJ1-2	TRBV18	CASATSGQGRRSYTF
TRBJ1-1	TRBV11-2	CASSLSRTIRDTEAFF
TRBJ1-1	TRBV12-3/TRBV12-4	CASSSRGEAFF
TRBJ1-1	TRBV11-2	CASSMAQGTEAFF
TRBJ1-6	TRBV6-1	CASSEGEGFYSPLHF
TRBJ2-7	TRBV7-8	CASSPTTGAGLADSYEQYF
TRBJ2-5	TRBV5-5	CASSRARQWGTQYF
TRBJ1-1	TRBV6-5	CASFRVNTEAFF
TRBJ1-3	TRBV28	CASSSTGPSSGNTIYF
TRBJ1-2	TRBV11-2	CASSLSVYGYTF
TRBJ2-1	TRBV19	CASSGRGASNEQFF
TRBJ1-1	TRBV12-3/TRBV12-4	CASSLVEGREAFF
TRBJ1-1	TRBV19	CASSFEGQGNTEAFF
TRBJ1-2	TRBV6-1	CASSEAQRGNYGYTF
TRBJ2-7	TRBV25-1	CASSDLDRVGRNEQYF
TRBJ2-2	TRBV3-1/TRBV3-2	CATHLHTGELFF
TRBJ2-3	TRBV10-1	CASSPTGRGTDTQYF
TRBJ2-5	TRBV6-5	CASSQGTAWETQYF
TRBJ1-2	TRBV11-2	CASSLAWTPYGYTF
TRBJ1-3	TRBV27	CASSLTGGSGNTIYF
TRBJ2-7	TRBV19	CASSKTGVLSYEQYF
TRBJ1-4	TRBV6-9	CASSYGVRATNEKLFF
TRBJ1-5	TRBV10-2	CASSRIQGPGQPQHF
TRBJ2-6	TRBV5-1	CASSLGGNSGANVLTF
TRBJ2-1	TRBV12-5	CASGLWGVYNEQFF
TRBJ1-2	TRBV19	CASSIIRGRDYGYTF
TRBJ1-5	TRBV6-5	CASTKDTSNQPQHF
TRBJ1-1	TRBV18	CASSPGGDTEAFF